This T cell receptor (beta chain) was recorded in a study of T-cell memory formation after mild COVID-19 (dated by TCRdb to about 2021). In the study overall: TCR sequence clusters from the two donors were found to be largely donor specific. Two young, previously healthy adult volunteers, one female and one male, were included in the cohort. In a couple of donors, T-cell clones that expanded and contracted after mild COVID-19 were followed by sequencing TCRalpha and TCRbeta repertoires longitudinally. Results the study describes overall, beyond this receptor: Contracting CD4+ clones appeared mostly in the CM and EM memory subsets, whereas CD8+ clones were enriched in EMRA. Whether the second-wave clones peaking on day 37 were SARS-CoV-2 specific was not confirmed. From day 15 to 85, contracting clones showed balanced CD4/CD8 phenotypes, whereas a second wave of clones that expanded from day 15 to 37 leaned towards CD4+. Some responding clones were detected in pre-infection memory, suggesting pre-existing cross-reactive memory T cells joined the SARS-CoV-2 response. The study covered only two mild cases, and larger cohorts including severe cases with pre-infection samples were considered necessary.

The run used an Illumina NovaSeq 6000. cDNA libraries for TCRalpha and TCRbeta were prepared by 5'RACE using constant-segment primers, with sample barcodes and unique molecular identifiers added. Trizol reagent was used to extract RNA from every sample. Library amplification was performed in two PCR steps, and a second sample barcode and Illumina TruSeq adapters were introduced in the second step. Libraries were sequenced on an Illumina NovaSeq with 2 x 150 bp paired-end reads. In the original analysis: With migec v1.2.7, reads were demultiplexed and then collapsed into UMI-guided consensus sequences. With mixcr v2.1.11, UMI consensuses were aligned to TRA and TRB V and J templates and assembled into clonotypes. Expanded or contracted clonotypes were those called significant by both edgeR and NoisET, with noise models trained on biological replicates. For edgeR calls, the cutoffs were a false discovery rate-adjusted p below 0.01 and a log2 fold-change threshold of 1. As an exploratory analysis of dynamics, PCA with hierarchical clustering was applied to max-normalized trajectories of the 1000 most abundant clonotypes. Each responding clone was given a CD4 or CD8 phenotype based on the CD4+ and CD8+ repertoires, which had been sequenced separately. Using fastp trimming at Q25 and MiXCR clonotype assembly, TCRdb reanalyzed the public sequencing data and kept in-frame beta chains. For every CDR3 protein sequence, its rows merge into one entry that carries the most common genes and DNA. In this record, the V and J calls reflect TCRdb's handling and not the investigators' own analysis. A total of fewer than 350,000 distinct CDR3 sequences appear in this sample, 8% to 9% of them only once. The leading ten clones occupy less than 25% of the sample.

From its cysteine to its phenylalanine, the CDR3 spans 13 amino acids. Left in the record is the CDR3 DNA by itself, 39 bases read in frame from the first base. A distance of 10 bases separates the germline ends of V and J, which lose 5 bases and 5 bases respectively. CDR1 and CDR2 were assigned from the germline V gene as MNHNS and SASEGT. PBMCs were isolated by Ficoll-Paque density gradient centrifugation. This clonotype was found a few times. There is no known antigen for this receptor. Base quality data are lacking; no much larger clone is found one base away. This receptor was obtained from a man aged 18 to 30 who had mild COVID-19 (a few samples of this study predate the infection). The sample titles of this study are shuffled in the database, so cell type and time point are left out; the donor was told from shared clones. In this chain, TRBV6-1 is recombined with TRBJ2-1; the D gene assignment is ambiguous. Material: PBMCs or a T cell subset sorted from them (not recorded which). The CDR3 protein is CASSPQPHNEQFF. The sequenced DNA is TGTGCCAGCAGTCCCCAACCTCACAATGAGCAGTTCTTC.